The 22 T cell receptor beta chains below all came from one sample that was sequenced in a study of cytomegalovirus exposure and HLA in healthy donors. PCR was performed using 60 Vbeta and 13 Jbeta primers. Sequencing was performed with immunoSEQ multiplex PCR; in TCRdb, only in-frame clones are kept and a portion is missing. The repertoire holds approximately 45,000 clones, with 55% to 75% as singletons. Sequenced: PBMCs. Every receptor here comes from a woman aged 25-40 years in good health and CMV-seronegative.

A remark on this clone: One end of the junction does not line up with germline, which may come from a read error. J is TRBJ2-1 and V is TRBV4-2; 8 bases fit TRBD2. Germline V gene lookup returns CDR1 LGHNA and CDR2 YNFKEQ. The CDR3 covers 15 residues. The DNA of the CDR3 is TGTGCCAGCAACCAAGTCGGGTTAGCGGGGAATGAGCAGTTCTTC. This sequence encodes CASNQVGLAGNEQFF.

Only a few counts were recorded for this clone. This chain joins TRBV28 and TRBJ2-2; D gene ambiguous. From germline, CDR1 is MDHEN and CDR2 SYDVKM. V was pared by 4 bases and J by 4 bases, with 16 bases between. The CDR3 sequence is 16 residues long. The CDR3 nucleotides read TGTGCCAGCAGTTCCCCATTTCGGTCGGGCACCGGGGAGCTGTTTTTT. It yields the protein CASSSPFRSGTGELFF.

The chain recombines TRBV30 with TRBJ2-1, with a weak D call TRBD2 (5 bases). This CDR3 has 14 amino acids. Per germline, CDR1 GTSNPN and CDR2 SVGIG (reference sequence). The V end lost 0 bases, the J end lost 4 bases, and 10 bases lay between the germline ends. This CDR3 reads CAWSVSTRYNEQFF. The CDR3 region has the DNA TGTGCCTGGAGTGTATCTACTAGATACAATGAGCAGTTCTTC.

This chain connects TRBV20-1 to TRBJ1-5; D unclear. CDR3 size: 11 residues. CDR1 and CDR2 (germline): DFQATT, SNEGSKA (reference sequence). The V end lost 3 bases, the J end lost 14 bases, and 14 bases lay between the germline ends. Here the CDR3 reads CSARAGEMEHF. The CDR3 region has the DNA TGCAGTGCTAGGGCGGGAGAGATGGAGCATTTT.

The chain links TRBV15 to TRBJ1-1; D is unclear. Germline V CDR1 and CDR2: LNHNV, YYDKDF (reference sequence). The germline V and J ends were trimmed by 5 bases and 2 bases, with 9 bases remaining between them. This CDR3 has 13 amino acids. The CDR3 sequence: CATSGQKNTEAFF. DNA of the CDR3: TGTGCCACCAGCGGGCAGAAAAACACTGAAGCTTTCTTT.

The chain is built from TRBV4-1 and TRBJ1-5, with D unresolved. The CDR3 consists of 15 residues. Germline loops: CDR1 MGHRA, CDR2 YSYEKL. With 1 base removed from V and 3 bases from J, the gap between germline ends came to 10 bases. The CDR3 spells CASSQGTDSNQPQHF. The CDR3 DNA reads as TGCGCCAGCAGCCAAGGGACGGACTCCAATCAGCCCCAGCATTTT.

This clone was observed a handful of times. DNA for the CDR3: TGTGCCTGGAGTAAATTTAGCGGGAGTTTTGAGAAATACAATGAGCAGTTCTTC. Its protein product is CAWSKFSGSFEKYNEQFF. The V gene is TRBV30, the J gene TRBJ2-1; 9 bases line up with TRBD2. V shed 2 bases, J shed 4 bases, and the junction held 15 bases outside the gene matches. Germline-derived CDR1 and CDR2 are GTSNPN and SVGIG (reference sequence). The CDR3 length is 18 residues.

The chain couples TRBV6-4 to TRBJ2-2; D is ambiguous. Trimming stripped 0 bases from V and 2 bases from J, with 7 bases between. The CDR3 runs to 15 residues. Germline lookup yields CDR1 MRHNA and CDR2 SNTAGT. The CDR3 sequence is CASSDSEINTGELFF. The CDR3 DNA sequence: TGTGCCAGCAGTGACTCGGAGATAAACACCGGGGAGCTGTTTTTT.

The chain links TRBV30 to TRBJ2-2; 8 bases map to TRBD2. Germline V gene lookup returns CDR1 GTSNPN and CDR2 SVGIG (reference sequence). The CDR3 runs to 16 residues. J was trimmed by 4 bases and V by 7 bases; bases with no gene match: 14. The CDR3 spells CASRPGGGMFTGELFF. Here the CDR3 DNA reads TGTGCCTCCCGGCCGGGCGGGGGGATGTTCACCGGGGAGCTGTTTTTT.

The chain combines TRBV29-1 with TRBJ1-1; D gene unclear. This CDR3 is 11 amino acids long. V lost 5 bases to trimming and J lost 2 bases, with 6 bases between them. In germline, CDR1 is SQVTM, CDR2 ANQGSEA. Here the CDR3 DNA reads TGCAGCGTTAGGAGTAACACTGAAGCTTTCTTT. It codes for CSVRSNTEAFF. The full variable domain, completed using reference TRBV29-1 and TRBJ1-1, is SAVISQKPSRDICQRGTSLTIQCQVDSQVTMMFWYRQQPGQSLTLIATANQGSEATYESGFVIDKFPISRPNLTFSTLTVSNMSPEDSSIYLCSVRSNTEAFFGQGTRLTVV.

This rearrangement joins TRBV5-8 to TRBJ1-2, with D perhaps matching TRBD1 (6 bases). The CDR3 has 15 amino acids. Trimming pared 4 bases from V and 5 bases from J, leaving 18 bases between. The V gene's germline CDR1 is SGHTS and CDR2 YDEGEE. In DNA form, the CDR3 reads TGTGCCAGCAGCGCGCGGGGGGCGCGCAGGTATGGCTACACCTTC. Translated: CASSARGARRYGYTF. The full variable domain, in which reference TRBV5-8 and TRBJ1-2 provide the parts outside the CDR3, is EAGVTQSPTHLIKTRGQQATLRCSPISGHTSVYWYQQALGLGLQFLLWYDEGEERNRGNFPPRFSGRQFPNYSSELNVNALELEDSALYLCASSARGARRYGYTFGSGTRLTVV.

CDR3: CASSEALRLASEQYF. In DNA, the CDR3 is TGTGCCAGCAGTGAAGCGCTGAGGCTAGCGAGCGAGCAGTACTTC. V gene TRBV2 combines with J gene TRBJ2-7; tentatively, D is TRBD2 (6 bases). CDR3 length equals 15 residues. The germline V gene has CDR1 SNHLY and CDR2 FYNNEI. V was trimmed by 0 bases and J by 6 bases, leaving 15 bases between them.

The gene calls are TRBV9 and TRBJ1-1; weak D call: TRBD1 (6 bases). The CDR3 loop spans 15 amino acids. The germline V gene has CDR1 SGDLS and CDR2 YYNGEE. Trimming removed 4 bases from V and 6 bases from J, with 19 bases in between. The CDR3 DNA reads as TGTGCCAGCAGCCCCCTTCGGGTGGGGGCCGCTGAAGCTTTCTTT. Amino acids: CASSPLRVGAAEAFF.

The chain carries TRBV19 and TRBJ2-7; D perhaps matches TRBD1 (5 bases). The CDR3 has 13 residues. Germline V gene sequence: CDR1 LNHDA, CDR2 SQIVND (reference sequence). The V and J ends lost 6 bases and 1 base respectively, with 10 bases between them. The CDR3 bases are TGTGCCAGTAGAGAACAGGCTTCCTACGAGCAGTACTTC. Protein product: CASREQASYEQYF.

V and J are TRBV29-1 and TRBJ1-2, with D possibly TRBD1 on 5 matching bases. V lost 4 bases, J lost 4 bases, and 16 bases lay in between. This CDR3 region has 14 residues. Germline loops: CDR1 SQVTM, CDR2 ANQGSEA. DNA of the CDR3: TGCAGCGTTGGGGGCGCGGGGGGAATCTATGGCTACACCTTC. Its translation is CSVGGAGGIYGYTF.

This chain links TRBV6-8 with TRBJ1-2, with TRBD1 matching 8 bases. The CDR3 consists of 15 residues. In germline, CDR1 is MNHGY, CDR2 SAAAGT. V shed 5 bases and J 4 bases; nucleotides not matched to a gene: 9. The CDR3 loop reads CASSRTGWNPYGYTF. The CDR3 DNA reads as TGTGCCAGCAGTAGGACAGGGTGGAACCCCTATGGCTACACCTTC.

The V gene is TRBV5-1, the J gene TRBJ1-5, with 7 bases that match TRBD1. This CDR3 has 14 amino acids. Germline assignment: CDR1 SGHRS and CDR2 YFSETQ. V lost 4 bases and J lost 6; bases outside the gene matches: 7. The CDR3 protein is CASSPQTGTQPQHF. DNA for the CDR3: TGCGCCAGCAGCCCTCAGACAGGGACTCAGCCCCAGCATTTT.

The table lists this clone with a few counts. This chain connects TRBV11-2 to TRBJ1-1; D not resolved. The CDR3 totals 14 residues. V was clipped by 0 bases and J by 10 bases, with 15 bases between them. Germline CDR1 reads SGHAT; CDR2 reads FQNNGV. The CDR3 here is CASSLDPNTPGAFF. CDR3 DNA sequence: TGTGCCAGCAGCTTAGATCCTAACACCCCGGGAGCTTTCTTT.

The chain links TRBV29-1 to TRBJ2-5; tentatively, D is TRBD2 (5 bases). The CDR3 is made up of 13 amino acids. V lost 8 bases to trimming and J lost 0 bases, with 13 bases between them. Germline CDR1 is SQVTM and CDR2 is ANQGSEA. CDR3 DNA sequence: TGCAGCTCTAGGGAGTTTTACCAAGAGACCCAGTACTTC. This gives the protein CSSREFYQETQYF.

The chain employs TRBV5-1 and TRBJ1-2; 7 bases fit TRBD1. CDR1 SGHRS and CDR2 YFSETQ come from the germline V gene. The CDR3 length is 14 residues. V lost 4 bases to trimming and J lost 6 bases; unmatched junction nucleotides: 9. CDR3 nucleotide sequence: TGCGCCAGCAGCCAGGGACAGCCAGGAGATGGCTACACCTTC. It yields the protein CASSQGQPGDGYTF.

The chain employs TRBV28 and TRBJ2-5, with D possibly matching TRBD2 (5 bases). V lost 4 bases and J 5 bases, leaving 17 bases between the germline ends. The length of the CDR3 is 15 residues. Germline-derived CDR1 and CDR2 are MDHEN and SYDVKM. CDR3 sequence reads: CASSSLTRFTETQYF. For the CDR3, the DNA is TGTGCCAGCAGTTCCTTAACTAGGTTCACCGAGACCCAGTACTTC.

V gene TRBV30 combines with J gene TRBJ1-1; unclear D gene. CDR1 and CDR2 (germline): GTSNPN, SVGIG (reference sequence). Trimming took off 3 bases at V and 0 bases at J, with 8 bases between the two ends. This CDR3 spans 13 amino acids. CDR3 nucleotide sequence: TGTGCCTGGAGCCCAGGATTGAACACTGAAGCTTTCTTT. Its protein product is CAWSPGLNTEAFF.